This T cell receptor (beta chain) was documented in a study of cytomegalovirus exposure and HLA in healthy donors listed by TCRdb under 2017. Looking at the study overall: According to an earlier analysis of around 600 of the donors, about 179 million T cells yielded 117 million unique TCR beta sequences and about 300 Gb of sequence data. Approximately 300 gigabases of sequencing data and approximately 84 million unique TCR sequences were included in an early release covering around 600 HLA-typed donors. Of the approximately 400 genotyped donors, over 80% were placed in the genetic ancestry cluster associated with self-reported Caucasian donors. The study aimed to test whether cataloging public T cell receptors could reveal signatures of past pathogen exposure. The T cell repertoires of 666 subjects were profiled by immunosequencing and related to cytomegalovirus serostatus. In addition to the first cohort of around 670 subjects, a separate validation cohort of approximately 110 different subjects was used. To predict cytomegalovirus infection status, the study brought together high-throughput TCR immunosequencing, statistical association of individual TCRs with disease status, and machine learning. A later analysis re-examined previously published TCR beta repertoires from hundreds of donors and added high-resolution HLA genotyping to investigate patterns of TCR occurrence. In the later analysis, no new phenotypic data were used to find candidate immune exposures; instead, reliance was placed on TCR beta sequences and their occurrence across donors. In an earlier analysis of around 540 of the donors, high-throughput TCR beta sequencing was used to judge whether each TCR beta V gene segment behaved as functional or pseudogenic. Donor age, sex, ethnicity and CMV serostatus were compiled alongside the repertoire data. A later genetic analysis took genome-wide SNP genotypes for 398 of the 666 donors and used that subset as a discovery cohort. All discovery cohort repertoires had been generated on a single sequencing platform. Class I and class II HLA loci were covered by the typing at four-digit resolution. The number of donors typed differed by locus, with 629-630 for A, B, C, DRB1 and DQB1, around 560 for DQA1, 600 to 610 for DPA1, and over 400 for DPB1. Four or five DR-DQ haplotypes were handled as single units for association and clustering because linkage in the cohort was strong. On average, roughly 250,000 unique TCR beta nucleotide sequences were sequenced per donor among roughly 430 genotyped donors of the cohort, with 15% to 20% of those sequences being non-productive. Findings and caveats that apply to the study as a whole: The classifier was reported to diagnose cytomegalovirus status with high specificity and sensitivity in both the original cohort and the validation cohort. In an earlier analysis of more than 500 of the donors, most TCR beta V segments appeared in productive rearrangements about 90% or about 30% of the time, broadly matching IMGT annotations. A cluster of highly shared sequence variants was judged likely to be a technical artifact of the sequencing pipeline. The presence/absence analyses assumed that sequencing depth was roughly uniform across donors, and that assumption may not be true. A few of the identified cytomegalovirus-associated TCR beta chains were confirmed in vitro to be specific for cytomegalovirus antigens. Compared with equally common non-associated chains, HLA-associated TCR beta chains in a later analysis were more clonally expanded and had lower generation probabilities. Because HLA typing was unavailable for some donors at each locus, only the typed subset was used in association tests. According to a later analysis, TCR association rates differed among HLA loci, with DRB1 alleles showing the most associated TCRs and HLA-C alleles showing the fewest. At a false discovery rate of 0.05, a later analysis linked under 20,000 TCR beta sequences to specific HLA alleles. Correlated functional status among segregating V segments might reflect linkage disequilibrium, but an unknown experimental factor could not be ruled out. This cohort had only TCR beta chains sequenced, and the lack of alpha or paired-chain data limited which features could be detected. A later genetic analysis reported fewer N-insertions in productive TCRs among donors in an Asian-associated ancestry cluster than the roughly 700-donor mean. Immune exposure information for the cohort was limited to CMV serostatus. In the study, approximately 160 TCR beta chains were listed as associated with cytomegalovirus. A later genetic analysis associated a missense DCLRE1C variant with V-gene and J-gene trimming of TCR beta chains, and an independent cohort replicated the association. When HLA alleles, especially DR and DQ, strongly co-occurred, TCR associations were difficult to assign to individual alleles. The authors suggested that the approach could potentially be generalized to other disease states and immunological phenotypes. Because counts were too low, fewer than 20 rarely observed V segments, including chromosome 9 orphons, were excluded from the earlier analysis of some 590 of the donors. In a later analysis, several top co-occurrence clusters were reported to appear linked to parvovirus B19, influenza, CMV and Epstein-Barr virus. In a later analysis, most CMV-associated TCR beta chains were found to appear HLA-restricted, with HLA associations seemingly driven largely by CMV exposure. Some IMGT-functional V segments, including TRBV6-2 and TRBV6-3, could not be told apart with the 87-base-pair reads, so those segments were excluded. While some public TCRs were present in many individuals, most TCR sequences turned up only very rarely across donors. A further reported finding was that TCR beta sequences accurately predicted the HLA-A and HLA-B alleles for most subjects in the first cohort.

A note on this clone: The specificity of this receptor is unknown.

As encoded in the germline V gene, CDR1 is SGHAT while CDR2 is FQNNGV. V was cut back by 5 bases and J by 7 bases, leaving a gap of 14 bases between them. Measured from the cysteine to the phenylalanine, the CDR3 is 14 residues long. Only the CDR3 part of the read is kept: 42 bases, read in frame from the first base. In total, around 600 healthy bone marrow donors made up the cohort. Cohort members were all nominally healthy when sampled, although unrecorded immune exposures were likely present. The donor tested CMV seronegative and was one of the 352 seronegative cohort members. A peripheral blood sample was collected from each donor, and TCR beta sequencing was performed on peripheral blood mononuclear cells. The Qiagen DNeasy Blood Extraction Kit was used to extract genomic DNA from the blood cell samples. Library generation was performed with the immunoSEQ multiplex PCR assay. A mixture of 60 forward primers for TCR Vbeta segments and 13 reverse primers for TCR Jbeta segments was used in the multiplex PCR. The CDR3 region of rearranged TCR beta genes was amplified from genomic DNA with a multiplex PCR assay. The Illumina HiSeq System was used to sequence the amplified TCR beta libraries as 87-base-pair reads. Per the authors' processing: A later analysis tallied roughly 78 million unique TCR beta chains across the 650 to 750 repertoires, and about 12 million of those chains were shared by two or more donors. Raw reads were error-corrected and collapsed into unique sequences by a nearest-neighbor algorithm in which closely related sequences were merged to remove PCR and sequencing errors. CDR3 sequences were aligned to IMGT reference sequences to assign V, D and J gene segments. For a sequence to be retained, at least a six-nucleotide match to both a V gene segment and a J gene segment was required. Rearrangements were classified as productive when the CDR3 lacked stop codons and remained in frame with V and J, and all other rearrangements were classified as non-productive. CDR3 was defined according to IMGT convention as the region running from the second conserved V-encoded cysteine to the conserved J-encoded phenylalanine. The earlier analysis of 550 to 650 of the donors excluded any sequence lacking an unambiguous match to a single V gene segment. An earlier analysis of 587 of the donors called V segments functional above 56.7% productive rearrangements and segregating when the between-donor standard deviation exceeded 5%. A statistical classification framework was developed to diagnose cytomegalovirus status using the catalog of TCR beta chain sequences. In a later analysis, TCR nucleotide sequences were compared against IMGT/GENE-DB human TR gene sequences so that V and J genes could be assigned. Using the TCRdist pipeline, a later analysis assigned CDR3 sequences along with most-parsimonious VDJ recombination scenarios. A later analysis defined each TCR beta chain by its CDR3 amino acid sequence plus V-gene family, and excluded reads lacking a unique V-gene family. In a later analysis, several hundred highly shared, low-generation-probability nucleotide sequences were removed to address suspected cross-contamination and a sequencing artifact. For each public chain, a later analysis derived a clonal expansion index from normalized ranks of inferred template counts within each repertoire. In a later analysis, generation probabilities were computed using a VDJ recombination model fitted to out-of-frame rearrangements, and the results were checked against IGoR. In a later analysis, hypergeometric tests were used to score TCR-TCR, TCR-HLA and TCR-CMV co-occurrence, with a repertoire-size bias correction applied to TCR pairs. A later analysis estimated false discovery rates by permuting HLA or CMV assignments 20 times. In a later analysis, co-occurring TCRs were grouped using DBSCAN, and TCRdist sequence similarity was added for clustering within HLA-allele-positive subsets. Co-occurrence clustering excluded repertoires with fewer than 30,000 or more than 120,000 public chains, plus five with anomalous nucleotide sharing. TCRdb re-hosts the immuneACCESS table, in-frame sequences only. Its copies lack some clones; in the studies checked, an unresolved V gene accounts for under half of them, and the cause for the rest is not known. The V and J calls and clone size are taken from that table; D and trimming were inferred from the DNA. In this sample's table one finds approximately 80,000 clones. The ten most abundant clones make up approximately 1.1% of the sample.

The TCR sequence derives from a woman aged 30 to 39 in good health and CMV-seronegative. Sequenced input: PBMCs. The rearrangement combines TRBV11-2 with TRBJ1-4; the D segment could be TRBD1, given 5 matching bases. The nucleotide sequence reads TGTGCCAGCAGCCCCGCGGGGGTTACTGAAAAACTGTTTTTT. This encodes CASSPAGVTEKLFF.